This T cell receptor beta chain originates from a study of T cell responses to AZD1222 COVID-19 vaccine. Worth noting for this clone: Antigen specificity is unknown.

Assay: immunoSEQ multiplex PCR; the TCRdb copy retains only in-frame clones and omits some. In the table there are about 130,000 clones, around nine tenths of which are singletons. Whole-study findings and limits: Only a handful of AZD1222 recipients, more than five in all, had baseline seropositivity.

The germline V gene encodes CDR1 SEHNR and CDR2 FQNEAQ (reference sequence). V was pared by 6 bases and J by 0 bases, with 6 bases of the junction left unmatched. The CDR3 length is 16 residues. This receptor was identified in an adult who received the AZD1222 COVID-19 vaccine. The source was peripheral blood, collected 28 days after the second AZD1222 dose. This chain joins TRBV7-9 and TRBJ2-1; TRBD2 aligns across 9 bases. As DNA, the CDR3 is TGTGCCAGCAGGTCATATAGCGGGAGCTCCTACAATGAGCAGTTCTTC. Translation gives CASRSYSGSSYNEQFF.